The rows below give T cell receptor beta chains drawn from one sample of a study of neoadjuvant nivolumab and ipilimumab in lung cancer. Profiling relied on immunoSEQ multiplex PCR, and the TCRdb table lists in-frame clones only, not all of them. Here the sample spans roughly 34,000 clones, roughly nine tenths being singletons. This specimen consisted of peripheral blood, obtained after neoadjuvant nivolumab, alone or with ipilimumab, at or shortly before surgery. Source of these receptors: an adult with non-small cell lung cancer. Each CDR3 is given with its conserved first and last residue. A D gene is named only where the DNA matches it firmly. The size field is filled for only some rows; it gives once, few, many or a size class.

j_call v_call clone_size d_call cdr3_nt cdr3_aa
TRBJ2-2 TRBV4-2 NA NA TGTGCCAGCAGCCTTCCGACGGGGAACTACACCGGGGAGCTGTTTTTT CASSLPTGNYTGELFF
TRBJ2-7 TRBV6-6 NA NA TGTGCCAGCAGTTCAACCCTAATTGGAGGGTCCTACGAGCAGTACTTC CASSSTLIGGSYEQYF
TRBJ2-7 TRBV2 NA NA TGTGCCAGCAGCGTCTCCTACGAGCAGTACTTC CASSVSYEQYF
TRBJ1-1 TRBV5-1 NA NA TGCGCCAGCAGCGGGGGATGGACGAGCCCGAACACTGAAGCTTTCTTT CASSGGWTSPNTEAFF
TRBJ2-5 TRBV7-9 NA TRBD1 TGTGCCAGCAGCCATACCGGGACAGGGTTATGGGAGACCCAGTACTTC CASSHTGTGLWETQYF
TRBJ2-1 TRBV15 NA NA TGTGCCACCAGCAGCCCGGGACGGAGGGAGCATGAGCAGTTCTTC CATSSPGRREHEQFF
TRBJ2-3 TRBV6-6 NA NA TGTGCCAGCAACCCTTTTAGCACAGATACGCAGTATTTT CASNPFSTDTQYF
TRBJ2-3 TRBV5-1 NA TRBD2 TGCGCCAGCAGCTTAATCCCCACTGTTAGCGGGAGGATAACAGATACGCAGTATTTT CASSLIPTVSGRITDTQYF
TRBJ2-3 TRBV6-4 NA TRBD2 TGTGCCAGCAGTGACTCAGCGGGAGGGAGCACAGATACGCAGTATTTT CASSDSAGGSTDTQYF
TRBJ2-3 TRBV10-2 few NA TGCGCCAGCAGTGAGTGGGGCGGGATCGGAGATACGCAGTATTTT CASSEWGGIGDTQYF
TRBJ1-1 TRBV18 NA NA TGTGCCAGCTCACAAGATCTGAACACTGAAGCTTTCTTT CASSQDLNTEAFF
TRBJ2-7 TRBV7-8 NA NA TGTGCCAGCAGCTTAGCGGACCGACGGGCCTACGAGCAGTACTTC CASSLADRRAYEQYF
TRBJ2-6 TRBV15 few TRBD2 TGTGCCACCAGCAATTGGCGGGAGGGAAGCTCTGGGGCCAACGTCCTGACTTTC CATSNWREGSSGANVLTF
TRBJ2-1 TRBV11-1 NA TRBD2 TGTGCCAGCAGCTTAGGTACTAGCGGGTACAATGAGCAGTTCTTC CASSLGTSGYNEQFF
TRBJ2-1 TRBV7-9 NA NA TGTGCCAGCAGCAACAATGAGCAGTTCTTC CASSNNEQFF
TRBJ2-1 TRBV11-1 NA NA TGTGCCAGCAGCCCCCAGGGGATGTACAATGAGCAGTTCTTC CASSPQGMYNEQFF
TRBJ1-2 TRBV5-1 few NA TGCGCCAGCAGACGCGAGACAGCAAACTATGGCTACACCTTC CASRRETANYGYTF
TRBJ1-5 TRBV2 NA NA TGTGCCAGCAGGTACGGGGCAGGGCAGCCCCAGCATTTT CASRYGAGQPQHF
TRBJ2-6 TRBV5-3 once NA TGTGCCACAAACTCCGGCTCTGGGGCCAACGTCCTGACTTTC CATNSGSGANVLTF
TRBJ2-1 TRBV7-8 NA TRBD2 TGTGCCAGCAGCTACCGACTAGCGGGAGGACTACCCTCCTCCTACAATGAGCAGTTCTTC CASSYRLAGGLPSSYNEQFF
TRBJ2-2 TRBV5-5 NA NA TGTGCCAGCAGCCTAGTGGGAGGAAAAGCCACCGGGGAGCTGTTTTTT CASSLVGGKATGELFF
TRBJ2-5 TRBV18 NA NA TGTGCCAGCTCACCGAGGGGAAAAGAGACCCAGTACTTC CASSPRGKETQYF
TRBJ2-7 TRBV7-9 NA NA TGTGCCAGCAGCTTATTACCTAGCTCCTACGAGCAGTACTTC CASSLLPSSYEQYF
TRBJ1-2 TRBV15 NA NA TGTGCCACCAGTAACGATTGGGGTACATTAGGCTACACCTTC CATSNDWGTLGYTF
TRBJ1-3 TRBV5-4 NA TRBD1 TGTGCCAGCAGCCGTGACAGGGGAAAGGGAAACACCATATATTTT CASSRDRGKGNTIYF
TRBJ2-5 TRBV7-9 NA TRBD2 TGTGCCAGCAGCTTTGCGGGGGACGCGACCCAGTACTTC CASSFAGDATQYF
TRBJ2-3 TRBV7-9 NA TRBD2 TGTGCCAGCAGCTTAGGGGCTAGCGGGTACACAGATACGCAGTATTTT CASSLGASGYTDTQYF
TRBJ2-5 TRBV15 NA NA TGTGCCACCAGCAGAGGCCGAAAAGAGACCCAGTACTTC CATSRGRKETQYF
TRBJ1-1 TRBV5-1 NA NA TGCGCCAGCAAGGGGCAGAGGAACACTGAAGCTTTCTTT CASKGQRNTEAFF
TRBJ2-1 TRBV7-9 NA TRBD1 TGTGCCAGCAGCTTAAGTGAACAGGGGGAGAATGAGCAGTTCTTC CASSLSEQGENEQFF
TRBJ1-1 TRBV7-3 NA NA TGTGCCAGCAGCGTGTTAGGGGGGCACACTGAAGCTTTCTTT CASSVLGGHTEAFF